This passage covers 13 T cell receptor beta chains from one sample sequenced in a study of PD-1 blockade in classical Hodgkin lymphoma. Sequenced by immunoSEQ multiplex PCR; TCRdb stores in-frame clones only, minus some. In the table there are tens of thousands of clones, roughly 80% of which are singletons. Time point meaning: cycle 4 day 1 (C4D1), after 6 weeks of nivolumab. Brentuximab vedotin exposure varied, and every patient relapsed after autologous stem cell transplantation. This sample comprised peripheral blood mononuclear cells (PBMCs), obtained before the fourth cycle of nivolumab. These receptors were taken from a human donor with classical Hodgkin lymphoma.

The chain has TRBV6-6 and TRBJ2-1; D is uncertain. Germline loops: CDR1 MNHNY, CDR2 SVGAGI (reference sequence). The length of the CDR3 is 13 residues. V shed 2 bases and J shed 5 bases, with 7 bases lying between them. In DNA, the CDR3 is TGTGCCAGCAGTTACGGGCGGAACAATGAGCAGTTCTTC. This gives the protein CASSYGRNNEQFF.

The rearrangement links TRBV6-1 to TRBJ1-1; D gene uncertain. CDR3 length equals 13 residues. The germline V gene encodes CDR1 MNHNS and CDR2 SASEGT. V was trimmed by 1 base and J by 4 bases, leaving 7 bases between them. In nucleotides, the CDR3 is TGTGCCAGCAGTGAAGTCCCGGGCACTGAAGCTTTCTTT. As protein: CASSEVPGTEAFF.

This clone occurred a few times. The rearrangement joins TRBV19 to TRBJ1-6, with 7 bases lining up with TRBD1. The germline gives CDR1 LNHDA, CDR2 SQIVND (reference sequence). The length of the CDR3 is 14 residues. The V gene end was trimmed by 4 bases and the J gene end by 11 bases; junction bases not matched to a gene: 8. CDR3 nucleotide sequence: TGTGCCAGTAGTACTAGACAGGGAGGGGCACCCCTCCACTTT. As protein: CASSTRQGGAPLHF. Complete variable domain (other parts from reference TRBV19 and TRBJ1-6): DGGITQSPKYLFRKEGQNVTLSCEQNLNHDAMYWYRQDPGQGLRLIYYSQIVNDFQKGDIAEGYSVSREKKESFPLTVTSAQKNPTAFYLCASSTRQGGAPLHFGNGTRLTVT.

The chain has TRBV27 and TRBJ1-2; TRBD1 matches at 10 bases. Germline CDR1 is MNHEY and CDR2 is SMNVEV (reference sequence). The CDR3 contains 16 residues. With 5 bases clipped from V and 4 bases from J, the junction kept 10 bases outside the gene matches. The CDR3 DNA reads TGTGCCAGCAGTCTAGCCCGGGACAGGGGTTTCTATGGCTACACCTTC. Translated, it gives CASSLARDRGFYGYTF.

The CDR3: CASSPGQGYGEQFF. The CDR3 coding sequence is TGTGCCAGCAGCCCTGGACAGGGGTATGGTGAGCAGTTCTTC. The genes are TRBV7-3 and TRBJ2-1, with 9 nucleotides matching TRBD1. CDR1 SGHTA and CDR2 FQGTGA come from the germline V gene. V was clipped by 5 bases and J by 9 bases; unmatched bases: 8. The CDR3 spans 14 residues.

V and J are TRBV6-6 and TRBJ1-5; D unresolved. CDR3 length: 13 amino acids. V dropped 7 bases and J dropped 7 bases, with 14 bases sitting between them. The germline CDR1 and CDR2 sequences are MNHNY and SVGAGI (reference sequence). CDR3 sequence (DNA): TGTGCCAGCACCTACGGTCGGGGACAGCCCCAGCATTTT. The encoded protein is CASTYGRGQPQHF.

The chain joins TRBV20-1 to TRBJ2-3; tentatively, D is TRBD1 or TRBD2 (5 bases each). V was clipped by 7 bases and J by 10 bases, with 15 bases between them. The CDR3 has 11 residues. Germline V lookup: CDR1 DFQATT, CDR2 SNEGSKA (reference sequence). The chain's CDR3 is CSVRGTEAQYF. In DNA form, the CDR3 reads TGCAGTGTTCGGGGCACAGAAGCGCAGTATTTT.

This chain connects TRBV6-6 to TRBJ1-2, with D unclear. Germline V gene data show CDR1 as MNHNY and CDR2 as SVGAGI (reference sequence). The CDR3 totals 13 residues. V lost 6 bases, J lost 2 bases, and 10 bases lay in between. CDR3 sequence (DNA): TGTGCCAGCAGCTCCCGGGTCAACTATGGCTACACCTTC. The encoded protein is CASSSRVNYGYTF.

The chain joins TRBV2 to TRBJ2-7; no definite D call. Germline V gene data show CDR1 as SNHLY and CDR2 as FYNNEI. This CDR3 is 13 amino acids long. Trimming left V 8 bases short and J 0 bases short, with 11 bases between. The chain's CDR3 is CASRGGFSYEQYF. In DNA, the CDR3 is TGTGCCAGCCGCGGTGGGTTCTCCTACGAGCAGTACTTC.

This clone has only a few counts. The CDR3 sequence is CASSQGLSTEAFF. DNA for the CDR3: TGTGCCAGCAGTCAGGGTTTGTCGACTGAAGCTTTCTTT. The chain links TRBV9 to TRBJ1-1; TRBD1 might be the D (5 bases). This CDR3 is 13 amino acids long. Between the trimmed V and J ends, which lost 5 bases and 5 bases, there was a span of 13 bases. The V gene's germline CDR1 is SGDLS and CDR2 YYNGEE.

The rearrangement links TRBV7-8 to TRBJ1-2; D gene ambiguous. The CDR3 is 16 amino acids. V was trimmed by 4 bases and J by 2 bases, leaving 17 bases between them. From germline, CDR1 is SGHVS and CDR2 FQNEAQ. The CDR3 region has the DNA TGTGCCAGCAGCTCCCGCCGAGTACGGACCAACTATGGCTACACCTTC. The encoded protein is CASSSRRVRTNYGYTF.

V and J are TRBV11-2 and TRBJ1-5; 9 bases map to TRBD1. Germline trimming cut 6 bases from V and 7 bases from J; bases unmatched to any gene: 4. The CDR3 has 13 residues. CDR1 SGHAT and CDR2 FQNNGV come from the germline V gene. The CDR3 DNA sequence: TGTGCCAGCAGTACAGGGGGCGGGCAGCCCCAGCATTTT. It encodes CASSTGGGQPQHF.

This clone was seen only once. The gene calls are TRBV5-6 and TRBJ1-1; D is uncertain. The CDR3 runs 14 residues. Trimming took 0 bases from V and 1 from J, leaving 7 bases between them. The germline V gene has CDR1 SGHDT and CDR2 YYEEEE. Here the CDR3 reads CASSLDLTNTEAFF. CDR3 DNA sequence: TGTGCCAGCAGCTTGGACTTAACGAACACTGAAGCTTTCTTT. The full variable domain, in which reference TRBV5-6 and TRBJ1-1 provide the parts outside the CDR3, is DAGVTQSPTHLIKTRGQQVTLRCSPKSGHDTVSWYQQALGQGPQFIFQYYEEEERQRGNFPDRFSGHQFPNYSSELNVNALLLGDSALYLCASSLDLTNTEAFFGQGTRLTVV.